This paragraph reports one TCR beta chain. As yet, its antigen is unknown. This entry is derived from a study of T cells in severe cutaneous drug reactions. Study in general: Blister fluid/cells and PBMC came from acute- or recovery-stage patients.

Germline CDR1 reads SGDLS; CDR2 reads YYNGEE. The CDR3 consists of 16 residues. Carbamazepine had induced Stevens-Johnson syndrome or toxic epidermal necrolysis in the sequenced donors. Libraries were made by iRepertoire multiplex PCR with TCR subtype-specific primers for bulk and single-cell sequencing. Primers for V, D and J regions amplified bulk TCR beta libraries. Roughly 90-550 ng of RNA per sample was bulk library input. Each CDR3 protein gets one entry in TCRdb, which reprocessed the multiplex PCR reads and gives no DNA. This sample's clone table lists roughly 5,400 distinct CDR3 sequences. Study observations and caveats: A public TCRbeta CDR3 appeared in all seven CBZ-SJS/TEN blister samples, averaging about 15%.

This clonotype was obtained from a human donor with a severe cutaneous adverse drug reaction. Source material: PBMCs. The chain employs TRBV9 and TRBJ2-1; TCRdb's D call of TRBD2 is untestable without DNA. CDR3 amino acids: CASSVLAGGQVGEQFF.